This TCR beta chain is drawn from a study of control samples from healthy donors and cancer patients. The CDR3 length is 15 residues. V shed 3 bases and J shed 0 bases, with 11 bases lying between them. Per the germline V gene, CDR1 is MNHEY and CDR2 is SVGAGI. Measured with immunoSEQ multiplex PCR; TCRdb has only the in-frame clones, and not every one. The table lists around 120,000 clones, just over 90% of them singletons, with approximately 8% in the top ten. The sequence came from a woman aged 18-35 years in good health. What was sequenced was blood. V is TRBV6-5 and J is TRBJ1-2; D is possibly TRBD1 (5 bases). CDR3 bases: TGTGCCAGCAGTTATGCACTACAGGCTAACTATGGCTACACCTTC. Protein: CASSYALQANYGYTF.